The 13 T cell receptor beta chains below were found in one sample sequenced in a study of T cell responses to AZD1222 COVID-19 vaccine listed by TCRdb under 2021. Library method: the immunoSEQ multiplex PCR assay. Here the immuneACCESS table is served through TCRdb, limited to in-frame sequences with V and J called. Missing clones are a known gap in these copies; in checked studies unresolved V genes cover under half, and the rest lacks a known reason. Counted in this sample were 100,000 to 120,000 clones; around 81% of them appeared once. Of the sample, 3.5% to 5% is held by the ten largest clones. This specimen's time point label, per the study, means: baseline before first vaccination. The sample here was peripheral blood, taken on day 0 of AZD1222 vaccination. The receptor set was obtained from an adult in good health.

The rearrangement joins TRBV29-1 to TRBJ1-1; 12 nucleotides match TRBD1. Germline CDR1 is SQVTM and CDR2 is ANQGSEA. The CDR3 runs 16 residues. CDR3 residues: CNAAGTGGRGGTEAFF. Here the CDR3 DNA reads TGCAACGCAGCCGGGACAGGGGGCCGAGGGGGCACTGAAGCTTTCTTT.

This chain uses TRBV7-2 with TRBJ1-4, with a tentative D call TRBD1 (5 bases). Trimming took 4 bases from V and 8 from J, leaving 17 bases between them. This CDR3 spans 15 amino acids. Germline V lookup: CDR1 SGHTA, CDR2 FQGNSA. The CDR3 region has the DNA TGTGCCAGCAGCTCCCGGCTAGGGGCGGGCGAAAAACTGTTTTTT. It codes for CASSSRLGAGEKLFF.

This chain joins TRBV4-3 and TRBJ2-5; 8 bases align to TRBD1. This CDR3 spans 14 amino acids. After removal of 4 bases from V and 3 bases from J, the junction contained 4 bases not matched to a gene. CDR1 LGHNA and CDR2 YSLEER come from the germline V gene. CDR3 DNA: TGCGCCAGCAGCCCGACAGGGGTAAAAGAGACCCAGTACTTC. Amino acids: CASSPTGVKETQYF.

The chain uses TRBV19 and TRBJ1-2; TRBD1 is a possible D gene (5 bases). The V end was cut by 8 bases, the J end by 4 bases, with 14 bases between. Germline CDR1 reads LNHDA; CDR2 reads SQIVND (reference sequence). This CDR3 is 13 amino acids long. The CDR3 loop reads CASLGAGGYGYTF. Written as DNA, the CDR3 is TGTGCCAGTCTTGGCGCGGGGGGCTATGGCTACACCTTC.

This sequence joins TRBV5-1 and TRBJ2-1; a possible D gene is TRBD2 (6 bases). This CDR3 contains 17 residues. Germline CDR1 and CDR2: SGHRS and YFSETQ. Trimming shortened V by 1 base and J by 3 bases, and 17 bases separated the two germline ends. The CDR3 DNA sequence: TGCGCCAGCAGCTTGACCATCCCGGGACTTCTCTACAATGAGCAGTTCTTC. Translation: CASSLTIPGLLYNEQFF.

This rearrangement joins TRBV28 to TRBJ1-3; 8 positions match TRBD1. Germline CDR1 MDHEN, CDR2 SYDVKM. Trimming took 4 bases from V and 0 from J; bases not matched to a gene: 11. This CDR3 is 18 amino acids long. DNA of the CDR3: TGTGCCAGCAGTTACAGGGGGATCTTACGTAACTCTGGAAACACCATATATTTT. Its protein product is CASSYRGILRNSGNTIYF.

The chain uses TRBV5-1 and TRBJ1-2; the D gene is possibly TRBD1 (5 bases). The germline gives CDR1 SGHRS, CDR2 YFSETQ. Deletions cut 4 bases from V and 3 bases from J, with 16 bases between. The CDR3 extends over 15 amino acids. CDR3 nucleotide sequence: TGCGCCAGCAGCCCTGGAGGGGCGGCGGACTATGGCTACACCTTC. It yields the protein CASSPGGAADYGYTF.

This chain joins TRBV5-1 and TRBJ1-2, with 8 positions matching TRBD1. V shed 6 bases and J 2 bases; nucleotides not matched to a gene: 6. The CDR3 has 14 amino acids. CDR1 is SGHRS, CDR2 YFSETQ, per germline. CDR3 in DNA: TGCGCCAGCAACAGGGGGAGCGAGAACTATGGCTACACCTTC. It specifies CASNRGSENYGYTF.

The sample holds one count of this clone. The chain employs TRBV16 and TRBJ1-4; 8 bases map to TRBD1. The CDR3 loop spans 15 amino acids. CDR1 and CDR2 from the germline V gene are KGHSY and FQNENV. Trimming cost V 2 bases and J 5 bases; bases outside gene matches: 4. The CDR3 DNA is TGTGCCAGCAGCCAAGGAGGACAGGGCAATGAAAAACTGTTTTTT. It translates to CASSQGGQGNEKLFF.

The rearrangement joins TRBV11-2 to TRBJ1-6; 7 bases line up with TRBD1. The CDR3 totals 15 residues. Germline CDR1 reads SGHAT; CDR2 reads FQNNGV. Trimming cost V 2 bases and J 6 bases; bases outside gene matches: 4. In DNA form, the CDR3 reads TGTGCCAGCAGCTTACCGGGACAGTCTAATTCACCCCTCCACTTT. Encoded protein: CASSLPGQSNSPLHF.

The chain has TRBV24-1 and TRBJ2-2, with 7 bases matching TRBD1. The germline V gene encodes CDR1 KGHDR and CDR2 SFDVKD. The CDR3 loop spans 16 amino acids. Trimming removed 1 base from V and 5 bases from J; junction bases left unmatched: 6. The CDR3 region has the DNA TGTGCCACCAGTGATTTCTCCCCAGGGGGTACCGGGGAGCTGTTTTTT. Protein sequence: CATSDFSPGGTGELFF.

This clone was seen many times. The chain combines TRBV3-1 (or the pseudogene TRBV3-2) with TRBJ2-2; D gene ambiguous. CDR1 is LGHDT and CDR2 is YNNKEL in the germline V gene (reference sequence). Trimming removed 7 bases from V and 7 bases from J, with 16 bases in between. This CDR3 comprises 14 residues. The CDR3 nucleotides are TGTGCCAGCACCGAGGTGGGGTCGGGCGGGGAGCTGTTTTTT. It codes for CASTEVGSGGELFF.

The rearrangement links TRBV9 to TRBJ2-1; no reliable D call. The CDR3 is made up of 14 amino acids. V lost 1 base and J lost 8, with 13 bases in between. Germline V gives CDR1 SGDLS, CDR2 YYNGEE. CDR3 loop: CASSVFRSNDEQFF. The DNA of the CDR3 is TGTGCCAGCAGCGTATTCAGGAGTAACGATGAGCAGTTCTTC. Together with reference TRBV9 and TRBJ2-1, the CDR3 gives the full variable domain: DSGVTQTPKHLITATGQRVTLRCSPRSGDLSVYWYQQSLDQGLQFLIQYYNGEERAKGNILERFSAQQFPDLHSELNLSSLELGDSALYFCASSVFRSNDEQFFGPGTRLTVL.